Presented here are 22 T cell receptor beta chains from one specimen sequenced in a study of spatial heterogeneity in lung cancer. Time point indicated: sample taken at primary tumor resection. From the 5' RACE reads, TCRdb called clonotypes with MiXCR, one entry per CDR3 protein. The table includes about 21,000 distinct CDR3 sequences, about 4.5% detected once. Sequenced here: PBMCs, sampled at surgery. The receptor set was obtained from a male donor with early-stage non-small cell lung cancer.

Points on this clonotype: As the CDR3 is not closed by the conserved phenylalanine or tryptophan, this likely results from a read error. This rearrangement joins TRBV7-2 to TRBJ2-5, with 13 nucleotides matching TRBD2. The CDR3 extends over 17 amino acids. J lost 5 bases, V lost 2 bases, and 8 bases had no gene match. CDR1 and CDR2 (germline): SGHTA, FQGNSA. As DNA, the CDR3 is TGTGCCAGCAGCTTAAGGCGACTAGCGGGAGGCCGGGAGACCCAGTACTCC. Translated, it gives CASSLRRLAGGRETQYS.

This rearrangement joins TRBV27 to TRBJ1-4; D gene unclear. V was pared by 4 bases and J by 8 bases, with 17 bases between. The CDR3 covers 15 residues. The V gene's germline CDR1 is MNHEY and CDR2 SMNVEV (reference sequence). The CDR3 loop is CASSYRARAGEKLFF. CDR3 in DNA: TGTGCCAGCAGTTACCGGGCGCGGGCGGGGGAAAAACTGTTTTTT.

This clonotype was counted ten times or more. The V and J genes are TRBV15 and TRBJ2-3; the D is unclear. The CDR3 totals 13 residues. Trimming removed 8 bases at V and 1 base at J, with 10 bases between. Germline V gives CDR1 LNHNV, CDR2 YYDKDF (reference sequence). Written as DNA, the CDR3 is TGTGCCACCGGGCTGCTTGGCACAGATACGCAGTATTTT. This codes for CATGLLGTDTQYF.

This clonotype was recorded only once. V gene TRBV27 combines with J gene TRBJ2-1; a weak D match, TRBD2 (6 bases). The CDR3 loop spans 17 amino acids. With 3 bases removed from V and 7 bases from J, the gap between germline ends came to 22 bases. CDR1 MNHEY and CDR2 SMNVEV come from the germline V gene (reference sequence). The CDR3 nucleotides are TGTGCCAGCAGTTTCCCCCCCGGGGACTTGGGTGAAAATGAGCAGTTCTTC. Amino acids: CASSFPPGDLGENEQFF.

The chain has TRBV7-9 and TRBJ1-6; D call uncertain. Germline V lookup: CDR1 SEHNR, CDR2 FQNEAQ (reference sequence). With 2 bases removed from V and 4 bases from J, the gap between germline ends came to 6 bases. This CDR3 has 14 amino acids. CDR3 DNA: TGTGCCAGCAGCTTAATCCAGTATAATTCACCCCTCCACTTT. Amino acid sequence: CASSLIQYNSPLHF.

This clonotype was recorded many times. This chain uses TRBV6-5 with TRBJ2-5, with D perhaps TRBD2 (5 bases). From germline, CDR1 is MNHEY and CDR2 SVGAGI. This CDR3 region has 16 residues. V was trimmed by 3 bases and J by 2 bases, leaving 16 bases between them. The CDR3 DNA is TGTGCCAGCAGTTATAGTAGCGCGAGGGAACAAGAGACCCAGTACTTC. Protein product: CASSYSSAREQETQYF.

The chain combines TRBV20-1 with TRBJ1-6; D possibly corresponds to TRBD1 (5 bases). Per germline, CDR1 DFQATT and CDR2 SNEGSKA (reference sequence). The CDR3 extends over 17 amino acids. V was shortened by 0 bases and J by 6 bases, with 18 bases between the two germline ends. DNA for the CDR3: TGCAGTGCTAGAGACCCCGTGAGGGGTTACGGTAATTCACCCCTCCACTTT. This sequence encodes CSARDPVRGYGNSPLHF.

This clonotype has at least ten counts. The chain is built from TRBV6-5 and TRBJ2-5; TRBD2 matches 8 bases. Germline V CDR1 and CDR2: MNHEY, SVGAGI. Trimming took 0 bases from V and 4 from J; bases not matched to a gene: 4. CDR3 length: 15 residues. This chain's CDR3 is CASSYSGGGLETQYF. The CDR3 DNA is TGTGCCAGCAGTTACTCCGGGGGGGGGCTAGAGACCCAGTACTTC.

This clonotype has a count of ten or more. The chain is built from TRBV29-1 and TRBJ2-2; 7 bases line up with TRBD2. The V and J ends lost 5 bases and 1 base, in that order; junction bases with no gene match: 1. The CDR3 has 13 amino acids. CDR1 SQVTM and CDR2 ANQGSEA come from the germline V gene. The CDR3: CSVQRENTGELFF. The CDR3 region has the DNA TGCAGCGTTCAGCGGGAGAACACCGGGGAGCTGTTTTTT.

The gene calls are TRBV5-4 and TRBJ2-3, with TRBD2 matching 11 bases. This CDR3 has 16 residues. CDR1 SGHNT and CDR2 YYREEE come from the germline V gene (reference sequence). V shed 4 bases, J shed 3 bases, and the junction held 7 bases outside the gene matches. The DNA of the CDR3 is TGTGCCAGCAGCGCCAGACTAGCGGGGAGTACAGATACGCAGTATTTT. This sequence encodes CASSARLAGSTDTQYF.

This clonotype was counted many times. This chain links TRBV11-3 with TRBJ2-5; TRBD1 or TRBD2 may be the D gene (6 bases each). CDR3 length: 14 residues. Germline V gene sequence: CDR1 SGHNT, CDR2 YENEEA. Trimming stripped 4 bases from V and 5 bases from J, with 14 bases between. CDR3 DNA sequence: TGTGCCAGCAGCTCGCCAGGGGAGGAGGAGACCCAGTACTTC. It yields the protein CASSSPGEEETQYF.

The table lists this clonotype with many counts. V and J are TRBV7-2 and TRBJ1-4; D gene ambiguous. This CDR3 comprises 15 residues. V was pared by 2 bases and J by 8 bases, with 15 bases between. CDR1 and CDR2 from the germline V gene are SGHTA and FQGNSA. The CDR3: CASSLQWAETEKLFF. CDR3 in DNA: TGTGCCAGCAGCTTACAATGGGCAGAAACCGAAAAACTGTTTTTT.

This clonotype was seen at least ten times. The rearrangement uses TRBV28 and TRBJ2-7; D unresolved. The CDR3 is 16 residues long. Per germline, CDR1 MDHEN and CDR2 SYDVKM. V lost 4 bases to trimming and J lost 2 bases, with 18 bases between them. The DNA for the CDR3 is TGTGCCAGCAGTTCCCCCCGATATATTTCGCCCTACGAGCAGTACTTC. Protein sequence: CASSSPRYISPYEQYF.

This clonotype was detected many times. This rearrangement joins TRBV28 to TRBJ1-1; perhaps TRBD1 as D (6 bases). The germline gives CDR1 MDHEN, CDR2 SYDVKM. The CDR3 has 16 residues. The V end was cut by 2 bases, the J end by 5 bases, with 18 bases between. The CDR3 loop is CASSLVRPGGGTEAFF. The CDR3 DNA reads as TGTGCCAGCAGTTTAGTTAGACCGGGAGGGGGGACTGAAGCTTTCTTT.

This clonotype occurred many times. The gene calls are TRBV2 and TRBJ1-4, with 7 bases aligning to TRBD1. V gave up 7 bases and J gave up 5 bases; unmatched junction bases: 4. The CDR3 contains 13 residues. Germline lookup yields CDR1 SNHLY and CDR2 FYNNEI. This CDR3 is CASMDRSNEKLFF. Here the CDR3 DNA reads TGTGCCAGCATGGACAGGTCCAATGAAAAACTGTTTTTT.

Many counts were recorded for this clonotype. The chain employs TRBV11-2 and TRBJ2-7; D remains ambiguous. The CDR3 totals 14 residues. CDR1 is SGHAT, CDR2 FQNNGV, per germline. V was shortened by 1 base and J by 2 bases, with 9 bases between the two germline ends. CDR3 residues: CASSLGGRTYEQYF. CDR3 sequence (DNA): TGTGCCAGCAGCTTAGGCGGCAGGACCTACGAGCAGTACTTC.

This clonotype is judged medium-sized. Written as DNA, the CDR3 is TGTGCCAGCAGTGAACTTAACGAGCAGTACTTC. Translation gives CASSELNEQYF. The V and J genes are TRBV6-1 and TRBJ2-7; D call uncertain. Germline values: CDR1 MNHNS, CDR2 SASEGT. This CDR3 has 11 residues. The germline V and J ends were trimmed by 2 bases and 5 bases, with 4 bases remaining between them.

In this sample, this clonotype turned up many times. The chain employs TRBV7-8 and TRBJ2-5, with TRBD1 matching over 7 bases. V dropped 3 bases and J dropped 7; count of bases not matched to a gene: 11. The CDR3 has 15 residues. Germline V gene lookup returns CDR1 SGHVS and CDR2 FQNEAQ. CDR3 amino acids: CASSFKGQGEGTQYF. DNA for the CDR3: TGTGCCAGCAGCTTTAAGGGGCAGGGGGAAGGGACCCAGTACTTC.

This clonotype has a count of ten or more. The CDR3 sequence is CASSEKGQAGNGYTF. In DNA, the CDR3 is TGTGCCAGCAGTGAAAAGGGACAGGCCGGTAATGGCTACACCTTC. J is TRBJ1-2 and V is TRBV6-1, with 8 bases lining up with TRBD1. V shed 2 bases and J 6 bases; nucleotides not matched to a gene: 8. The CDR3 is 15 residues long. Germline assignment: CDR1 MNHNS and CDR2 SASEGT.

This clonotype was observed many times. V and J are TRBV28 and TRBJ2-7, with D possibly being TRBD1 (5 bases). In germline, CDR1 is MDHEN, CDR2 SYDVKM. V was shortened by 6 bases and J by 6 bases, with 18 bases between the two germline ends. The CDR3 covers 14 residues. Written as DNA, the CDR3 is TGTGCCAGCAGGTTGGGCCAGGGTCTGGCCGAGCAGTACTTC. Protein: CASRLGQGLAEQYF.

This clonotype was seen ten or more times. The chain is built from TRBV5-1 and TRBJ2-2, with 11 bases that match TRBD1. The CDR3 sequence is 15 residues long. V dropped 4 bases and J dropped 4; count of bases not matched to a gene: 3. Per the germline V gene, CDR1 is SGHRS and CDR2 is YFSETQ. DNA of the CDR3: TGCGCCAGCAGCCCGGACAGGGGGCTCACCGGGGAGCTGTTTTTT. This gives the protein CASSPDRGLTGELFF.

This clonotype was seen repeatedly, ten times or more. CDR3 loop: CASSPQGQVFSYEQYF. The DNA of the CDR3 is TGTGCCAGCAGCCCTCAGGGGCAGGTGTTTTCCTACGAGCAGTACTTC. This chain uses TRBV7-2 with TRBJ2-7; possible D gene TRBD1, 6 bases. Per germline, CDR1 SGHTA and CDR2 FQGNSA. The CDR3 has 16 amino acids. V lost 5 bases, J lost 1 base, and 18 bases lay in between.